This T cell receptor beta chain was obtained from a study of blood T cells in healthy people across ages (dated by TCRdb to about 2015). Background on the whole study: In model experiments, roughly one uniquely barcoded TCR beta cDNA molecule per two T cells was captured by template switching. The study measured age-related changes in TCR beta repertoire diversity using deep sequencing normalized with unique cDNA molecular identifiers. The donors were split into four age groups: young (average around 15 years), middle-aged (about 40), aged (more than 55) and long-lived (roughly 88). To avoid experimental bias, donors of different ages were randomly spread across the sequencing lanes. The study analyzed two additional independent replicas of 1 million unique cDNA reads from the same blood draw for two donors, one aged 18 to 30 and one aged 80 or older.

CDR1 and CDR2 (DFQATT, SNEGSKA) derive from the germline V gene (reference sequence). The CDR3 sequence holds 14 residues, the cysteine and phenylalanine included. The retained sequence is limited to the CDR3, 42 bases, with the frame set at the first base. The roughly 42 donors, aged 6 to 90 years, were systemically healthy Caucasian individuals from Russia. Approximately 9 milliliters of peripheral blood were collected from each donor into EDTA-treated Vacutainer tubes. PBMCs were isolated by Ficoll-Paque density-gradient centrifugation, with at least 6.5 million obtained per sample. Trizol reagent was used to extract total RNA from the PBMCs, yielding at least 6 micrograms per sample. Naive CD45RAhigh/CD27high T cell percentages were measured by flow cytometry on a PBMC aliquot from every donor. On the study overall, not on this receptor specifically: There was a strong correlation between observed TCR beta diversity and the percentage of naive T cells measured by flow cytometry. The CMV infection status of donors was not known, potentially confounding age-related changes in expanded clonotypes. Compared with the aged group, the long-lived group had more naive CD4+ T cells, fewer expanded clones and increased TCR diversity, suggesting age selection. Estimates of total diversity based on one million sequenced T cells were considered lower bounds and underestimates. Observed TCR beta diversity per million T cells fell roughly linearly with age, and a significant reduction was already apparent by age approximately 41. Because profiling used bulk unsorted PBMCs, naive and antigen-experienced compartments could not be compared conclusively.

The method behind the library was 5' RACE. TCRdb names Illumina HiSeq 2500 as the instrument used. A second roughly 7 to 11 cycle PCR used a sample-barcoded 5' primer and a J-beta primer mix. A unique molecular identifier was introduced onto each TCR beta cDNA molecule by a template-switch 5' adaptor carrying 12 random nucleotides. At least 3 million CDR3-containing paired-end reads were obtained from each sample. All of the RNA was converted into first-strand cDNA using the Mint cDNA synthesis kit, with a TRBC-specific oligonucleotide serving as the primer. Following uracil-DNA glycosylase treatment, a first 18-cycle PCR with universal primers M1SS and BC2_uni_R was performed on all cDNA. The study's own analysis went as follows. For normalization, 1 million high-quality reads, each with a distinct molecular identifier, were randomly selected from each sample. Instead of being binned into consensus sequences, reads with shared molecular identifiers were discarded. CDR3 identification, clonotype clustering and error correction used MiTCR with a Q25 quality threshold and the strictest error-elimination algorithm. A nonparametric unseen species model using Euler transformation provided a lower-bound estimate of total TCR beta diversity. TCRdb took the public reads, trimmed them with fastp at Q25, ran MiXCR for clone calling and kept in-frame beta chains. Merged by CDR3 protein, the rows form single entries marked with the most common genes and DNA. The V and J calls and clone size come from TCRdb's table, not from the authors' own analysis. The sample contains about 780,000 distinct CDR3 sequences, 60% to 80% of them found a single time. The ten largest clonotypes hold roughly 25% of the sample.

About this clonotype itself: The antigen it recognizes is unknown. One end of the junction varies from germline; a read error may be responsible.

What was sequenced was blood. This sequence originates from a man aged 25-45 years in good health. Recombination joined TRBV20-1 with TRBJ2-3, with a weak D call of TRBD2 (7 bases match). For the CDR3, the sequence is CSARGGVATDTQYF. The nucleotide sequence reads TGCAGTGCCAGAGGGGGGGTGGCCACAGATACGCAGTATTTT.